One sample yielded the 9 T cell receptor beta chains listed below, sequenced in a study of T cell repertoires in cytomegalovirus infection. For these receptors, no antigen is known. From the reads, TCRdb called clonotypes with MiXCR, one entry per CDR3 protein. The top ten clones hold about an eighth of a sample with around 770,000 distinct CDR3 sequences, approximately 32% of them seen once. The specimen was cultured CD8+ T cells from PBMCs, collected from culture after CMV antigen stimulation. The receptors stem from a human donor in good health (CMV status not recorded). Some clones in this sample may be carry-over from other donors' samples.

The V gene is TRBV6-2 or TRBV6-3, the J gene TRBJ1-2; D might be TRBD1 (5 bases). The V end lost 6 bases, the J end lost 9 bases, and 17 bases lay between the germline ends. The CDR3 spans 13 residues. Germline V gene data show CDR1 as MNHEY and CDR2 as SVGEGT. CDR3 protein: CASSRDGDLRYTF. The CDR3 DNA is TGTGCCAGCAGCCGGGACGGGGACCTCCGCTACACCTTC.

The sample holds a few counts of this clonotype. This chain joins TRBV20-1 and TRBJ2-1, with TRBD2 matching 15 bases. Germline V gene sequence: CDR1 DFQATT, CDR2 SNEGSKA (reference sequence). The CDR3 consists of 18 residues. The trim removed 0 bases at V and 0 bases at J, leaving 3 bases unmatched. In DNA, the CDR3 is TGCAGTGCTAGAGAGGGACTAGCGGGGGGATACTCCTACAATGAGCAGTTCTTC. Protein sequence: CSAREGLAGGYSYNEQFF.

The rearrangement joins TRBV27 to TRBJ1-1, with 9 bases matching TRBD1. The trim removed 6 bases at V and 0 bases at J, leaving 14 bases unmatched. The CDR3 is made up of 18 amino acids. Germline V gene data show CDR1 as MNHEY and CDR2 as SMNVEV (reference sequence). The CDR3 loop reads CASRSLQGASVVNTEAFF. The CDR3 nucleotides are TGTGCCAGCAGGAGTCTACAGGGGGCGTCTGTAGTGAACACTGAAGCTTTCTTT.

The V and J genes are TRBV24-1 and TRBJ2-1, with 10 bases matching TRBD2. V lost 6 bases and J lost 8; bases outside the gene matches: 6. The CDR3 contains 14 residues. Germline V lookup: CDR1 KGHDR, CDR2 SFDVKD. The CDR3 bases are TGTGCCACCAGTCGGAGCGGGGGGGTCTATGAGCAGTTCTTC. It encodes CATSRSGGVYEQFF.

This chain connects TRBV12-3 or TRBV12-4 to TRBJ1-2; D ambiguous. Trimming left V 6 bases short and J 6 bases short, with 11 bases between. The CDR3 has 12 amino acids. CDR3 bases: TGTGCCAGCAGCTTCTCCGTCAATGGCTACACCTTC. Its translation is CASSFSVNGYTF.

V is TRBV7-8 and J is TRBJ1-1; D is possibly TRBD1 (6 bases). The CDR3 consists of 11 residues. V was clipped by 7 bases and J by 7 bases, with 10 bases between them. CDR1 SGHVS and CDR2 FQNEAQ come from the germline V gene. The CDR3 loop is CASTQQGEAFF. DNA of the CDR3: TGTGCCAGCACCCAACAGGGTGAAGCTTTCTTT.

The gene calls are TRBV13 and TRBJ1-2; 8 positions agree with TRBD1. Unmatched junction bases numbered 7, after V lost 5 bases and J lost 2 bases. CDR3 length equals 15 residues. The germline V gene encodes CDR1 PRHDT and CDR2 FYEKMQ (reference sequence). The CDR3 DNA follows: TGTGCCAGCAGCGGCAGGGGGCCCTCCAACTATGGCTACACCTTC. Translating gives CASSGRGPSNYGYTF. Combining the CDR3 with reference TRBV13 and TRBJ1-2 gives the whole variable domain AAGVIQSPRHLIKEKRETATLKCYPIPRHDTVYWYQQGPGQDPQFLISFYEKMQSDKGSIPDRFSAQQFSDYHSELNMSSLELGDSALYFCASSGRGPSNYGYTFGSGTRLTVV.

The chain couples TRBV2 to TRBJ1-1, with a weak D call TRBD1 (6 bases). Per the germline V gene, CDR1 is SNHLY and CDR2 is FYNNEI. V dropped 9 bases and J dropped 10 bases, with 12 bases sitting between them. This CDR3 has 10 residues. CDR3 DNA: TGTGCCAGTGCGGGGGGGCCAGCTTTCTTT. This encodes CASAGGPAFF.

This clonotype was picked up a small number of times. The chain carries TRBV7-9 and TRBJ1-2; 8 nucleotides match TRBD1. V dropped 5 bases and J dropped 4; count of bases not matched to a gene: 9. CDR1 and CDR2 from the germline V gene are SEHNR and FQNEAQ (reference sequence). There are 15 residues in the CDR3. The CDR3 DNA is TGTGCCAGCAGCGGACTAGACAGGGGTGGCTATGGCTACACCTTC. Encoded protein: CASSGLDRGGYGYTF.